This TCR beta chain stems from a study of shared clonotypes between healthy human individuals. Findings of the study overall: What naive subsets generally showed was a larger estimated richness than memory subsets showed.

This clone was seen only once. Its antigen is undetermined. The CDR3 sequence is 15 residues long. CDR1 is MDHEN and CDR2 is SYDVKM in the germline V gene. V dropped 3 bases and J dropped 2 bases, with 14 bases sitting between them. Source study methods: ImmunoSEQ output lacked quality scores and full-length reads, limiting matched filtering. Sequencing used immunoSEQ multiplex PCR; TCRdb keeps in-frame clones, though not all of them. From that table come the V and J calls and clone size; the DNA was used to work out D and trimming. This table holds approximately 500,000 clones, almost 97% found once. The sequenced material came from naive CD4+ T cells sorted from blood. Sample subset: CD45RA+ positively selected. This receptor was identified in a woman in her thirties in good health. The rearrangement joins TRBV28 to TRBJ2-7, with D possibly TRBD2 on 6 matching bases. CDR3 DNA sequence: TGTGCCAGCAGTTTTTCGGGAGCCGGGCCCTACGAGCAGTACTTC. Translation gives CASSFSGAGPYEQYF.